One sample yielded the 5 T cell receptor beta chains listed below, sequenced in a study of shared clonotypes between healthy human individuals. Libraries were prepared by immunoSEQ multiplex PCR; TCRdb keeps only in-frame clonotypes and omits some of them. Counted here are over 2 million clones, 92% occurring once; the ten biggest clones make up around 0.38%. Sequencing used naive CD4+ T cells from PBMCs. Subset in this sample: CD45RA+ positively selected. The receptor source for this set is a young man in good health. Some clones in this sample may be carry-over from other donors' samples.

Regarding this clone: Other DNA sequences in this sample translate to the same CDR3. The rearrangement links TRBV5-1 to TRBJ1-5; tentative D call: TRBD1 (5 bases). This CDR3 has 15 amino acids. Germline V gives CDR1 SGHRS, CDR2 YFSETQ. Between the trimmed V and J ends, which lost 0 bases and 3 bases, there was a span of 10 bases. The CDR3 nucleotides are TGCGCCAGCAGCTTGGATGGGGGGTCCAATCAGCCCCAGCATTTT. This translates into CASSLDGGSNQPQHF.

This chain connects TRBV11-2 to TRBJ2-5, with D possibly TRBD2 on 6 matching bases. From germline, CDR1 is SGHAT and CDR2 FQNNGV. CDR3 length equals 14 residues. The V end lost 5 bases, the J end lost 5 bases, and 15 bases lay between the germline ends. This CDR3 is CASSLWGGDETQYF. In DNA, the CDR3 is TGTGCCAGCAGCCTGTGGGGCGGGGACGAGACCCAGTACTTC.

The chain recombines TRBV5-4 with TRBJ1-1; weak D call: TRBD1 (6 bases). Trimming pared 0 bases from V and 5 bases from J, leaving 14 bases between. From germline, CDR1 is SGHNT and CDR2 YYREEE (reference sequence). This CDR3 has 15 residues. Here the CDR3 DNA reads TGTGCCAGCAGCTTGGTTCAGGGGCCGGGGACTGAAGCTTTCTTT. Translated: CASSLVQGPGTEAFF.

This sequence joins TRBV18 and TRBJ2-2; TRBD1 or TRBD2 may be the D gene (5 bases each). Germline CDR1 KGHSH, CDR2 LQKENI. Trimming removed 1 base from V and 5 bases from J, with 8 bases in between. There are 14 residues in the CDR3. The chain's CDR3 is CASSPRWGTGELFF. CDR3 bases: TGTGCCAGCTCACCACGGTGGGGGACCGGGGAGCTGTTTTTT.

As concerns this clone: Additional DNA sequences in this sample encode the identical CDR3. J is TRBJ2-7 and V is TRBV5-1, with D unclear. Trimming stripped 0 bases from V and 3 bases from J, with 7 bases between. The CDR3 consists of 13 residues. The germline V gene encodes CDR1 SGHRS and CDR2 YFSETQ. The CDR3 sequence: CASSLALSYEQYF. The CDR3 DNA follows: TGCGCCAGCAGCTTGGCCCTCAGCTACGAGCAGTACTTC.